This TCR beta chain was captured by sequencing in a study of blood T cell repertoires in COVID-19. Study-wide background: Sites across the United States, Italy and Spain contributed samples from acute and convalescent COVID-19.

As originally analysed: Estimation of nucleated cell counts relied on the amplification of reference gene primers. Sequenced by immunoSEQ multiplex PCR; TCRdb stores in-frame clones only, minus some. Clone size and the V and J calls come from that table; the DNA yielded D and trimming. In the table there are 50,000 to 60,000 clones, roughly 84% of which are singletons. This CDR3 region has 17 residues. Germline V gives CDR1 MNHNS, CDR2 SASEGT. With 3 bases removed from V and 2 bases from J, the gap between germline ends came to 19 bases. Followed over time, Seattle patients had been enrolled while infection was active.

The TCR comes from a man older than 75 with COVID-19, enrolled during active disease. Sequencing used peripheral blood. The chain couples TRBV6-1 to TRBJ1-1; the D gene is possibly TRBD1 (6 bases). The CDR3 nucleotides read TGTGCCAGCAGTGACCGCGGGCTGGGGGGGCGCAACACTGAAGCTTTCTTT. As protein: CASSDRGLGGRNTEAFF.